This record concerns one T cell receptor beta chain sequence. Its target is not known. The naive CD8 population came from CD45RO-negative cells selected for CCR7, without terminally differentiated effector memory CD45RA+ cells. Donors had no recently reported acute infections or vaccinations and were HIV-negative. The data derive from a study of shared clonotypes between healthy human individuals. Overall study: Contributing individuals were two females and a few males aged 18 to 49.

Data came from immunoSEQ multiplex PCR; TCRdb stores just in-frame clones and leaves some out. The sample yields around 550,000 clones, approximately 95% seen once. The study, taken as a whole, reports: Some clonotypes were shared by all four sorted-subset donors, while others were not shared. The non-shared ones had lower generation probabilities than the shared ones. The authors sampled blood alone, and tissue repertoires likely differ.

Sequences were obtained from naive CD8+ T cells sorted from blood. The clonotype was recovered from a woman between 25 and 40 years old in good health.

CDR3 region: CASTFPAELFF. The CDR3, as DNA: TGTGCCAGCACCTTCCCTGCGGAGCTGTTTTTT. The chain has TRBV7-9 and TRBJ2-2; no definite D call. This CDR3 has 11 amino acids. V lost 7 bases to trimming and J lost 10 bases, with 10 bases between them. The germline V gene has CDR1 SEHNR and CDR2 FQNEAQ (reference sequence).